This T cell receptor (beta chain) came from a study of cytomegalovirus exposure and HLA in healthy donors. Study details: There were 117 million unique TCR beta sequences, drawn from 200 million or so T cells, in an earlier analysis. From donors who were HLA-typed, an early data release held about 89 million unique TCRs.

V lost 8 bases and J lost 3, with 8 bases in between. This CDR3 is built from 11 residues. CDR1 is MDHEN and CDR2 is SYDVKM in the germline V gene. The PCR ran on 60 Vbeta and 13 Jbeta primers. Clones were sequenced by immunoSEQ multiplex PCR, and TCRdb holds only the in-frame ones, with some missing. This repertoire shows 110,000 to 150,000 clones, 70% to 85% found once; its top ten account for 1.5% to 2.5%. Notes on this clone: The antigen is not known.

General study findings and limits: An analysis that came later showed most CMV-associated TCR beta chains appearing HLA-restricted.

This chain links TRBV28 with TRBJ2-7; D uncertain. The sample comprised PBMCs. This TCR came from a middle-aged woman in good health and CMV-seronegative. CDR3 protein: CASVNSYEQYF. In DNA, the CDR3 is TGTGCCAGCGTGAACAGCTACGAGCAGTACTTC.